One sample yielded the 19 T cell receptor beta chains listed below, sequenced in a study of technical replicates of blood from a few donors. Method: immunoSEQ multiplex PCR; TCRdb's copy keeps in-frame clones and lacks some. The sample yields some 77,000 clones, 96% seen once. Sequencing was done on a sample of T cells isolated from PBMCs. The receptors originated from a human donor in good health.

CDR3 sequence (DNA): TGTGCCAGCAGTGAGGACAGGGGGAGGGAGACCCAGTACTTC. Translation: CASSEDRGRETQYF. The chain couples TRBV6-1 to TRBJ2-5; 10 bases fit TRBD1. The CDR3 runs to 14 residues. In germline, CDR1 is MNHNS, CDR2 SASEGT. Germline trimming cut 3 bases from V and 5 bases from J; bases unmatched to any gene: 3.

V usage is TRBV15 and J usage is TRBJ2-7; 8 bases are a match to TRBD1. The J segment lost 2 bases and the V segment lost 0 bases, leaving 9 bases of the junction unmatched. Germline V gene data show CDR1 as LNHNV and CDR2 as YYDKDF (reference sequence). The CDR3 contains 17 residues. The CDR3 protein is CATSRDLGTGGAYEQYF. The CDR3 DNA follows: TGTGCCACCAGCAGAGATCTGGGGACAGGAGGGGCCTACGAGCAGTACTTC.

This clone appeared a single time. CDR3 DNA sequence: TGCGCCAGCAGCTTGATGGAGATGGGTGAAAAACTGTTTTTT. Encoded protein: CASSLMEMGEKLFF. The chain recombines TRBV5-1 with TRBJ1-4; D unresolved. V was trimmed by 1 base and J by 7 bases, leaving 11 bases between them. Germline V lookup: CDR1 SGHRS, CDR2 YFSETQ. The CDR3 is 14 amino acids.

V usage is TRBV5-4 and J usage is TRBJ2-1; 7 bases are a match to TRBD1. The CDR3 loop spans 13 amino acids. The junction had 8 bases not matched to a gene; V was cut back by 5 bases and J by 9 bases. Germline V lookup: CDR1 SGHNT, CDR2 YYREEE (reference sequence). In nucleotides, the CDR3 is TGTGCCAGCAGTTATAGACAGGGTCGTGAGCAGTTCTTC. Its protein is CASSYRQGREQFF.

The V and J genes are TRBV2 and TRBJ1-4; a weak D match, TRBD1 (5 bases). The CDR3 is made up of 12 amino acids. V gave up 11 bases and J gave up 5 bases, with 12 bases separating them. Germline lookup yields CDR1 SNHLY and CDR2 FYNNEI. DNA for the CDR3: TGTGCCGGGAAGGGACTGAATGAAAAACTGTTTTTT. It encodes CAGKGLNEKLFF.

The chain combines TRBV6-5 with TRBJ1-1; D is ambiguous. Germline V gene sequence: CDR1 MNHEY, CDR2 SVGAGI. Trimming took off 3 bases at V and 1 base at J, with 9 bases between the two ends. The CDR3 is 14 residues long. The CDR3 nucleotides read TGTGCCAGCAGTTATAGTGCGGGGAACACTGAAGCTTTCTTT. This sequence encodes CASSYSAGNTEAFF.

The chain is built from TRBV5-1 and TRBJ1-1, with 11 bases lining up with TRBD1. The CDR3 totals 14 residues. Germline loops: CDR1 SGHRS, CDR2 YFSETQ. J was trimmed by 2 bases and V by 5 bases; bases with no gene match: 2. The CDR3 nucleotides read TGCGCCAGCAGGGACAGGGGGCAAAACACTGAAGCTTTCTTT. As protein: CASRDRGQNTEAFF.

The chain links TRBV27 to TRBJ1-5; the match to TRBD1 covers 8 bases. From germline, CDR1 is MNHEY and CDR2 SMNVEV (reference sequence). The J segment lost 7 bases and the V segment lost 4 bases, leaving 9 bases of the junction unmatched. This CDR3 spans 15 amino acids. CDR3 loop: CASSSHRGVEQPQHF. CDR3 coding DNA: TGTGCCAGCAGTTCCCACAGGGGGGTTGAGCAGCCCCAGCATTTT.

The V and J genes are TRBV27 and TRBJ2-3; 8 nucleotides line up with TRBD2. The V gene end was trimmed by 5 bases and the J gene end by 8 bases; junction bases not matched to a gene: 9. This CDR3 region has 14 residues. CDR1 MNHEY and CDR2 SMNVEV come from the germline V gene (reference sequence). CDR3 in amino acids: CASSETLAGPTQYF. CDR3 sequence (DNA): TGTGCCAGCAGTGAGACTTTAGCGGGACCTACGCAGTATTTT.

The rearrangement uses TRBV28 and TRBJ1-1, with 9 nucleotides matching TRBD1. This CDR3 has 13 amino acids. J lost 6 bases, V lost 5 bases, and 4 bases had no gene match. Germline-derived CDR1 and CDR2 are MDHEN and SYDVKM. CDR3 region: CASSLDRGSEAFF. For the CDR3, the DNA is TGTGCCAGCAGTCTAGACAGGGGGTCTGAAGCTTTCTTT.

This chain uses TRBV15 with TRBJ2-7; tentatively, D is TRBD1 (6 bases). V lost 2 bases and J lost 5, with 10 bases in between. CDR1 is LNHNV and CDR2 is YYDKDF in the germline V gene (reference sequence). This CDR3 spans 13 amino acids. CDR3 in amino acids: CATSRTTGNEQYF. CDR3 DNA sequence: TGTGCCACCAGCAGAACCACAGGGAACGAGCAGTACTTC.

CDR3: CASSPLAGGVFTDTQYF. The CDR3 nucleotides are TGTGCCAGCAGCCCCTTAGCGGGAGGAGTCTTTACAGATACGCAGTATTTT. The chain combines TRBV7-2 with TRBJ2-3; 10 bases align to TRBD2. This CDR3 region has 17 residues. Germline-derived CDR1 and CDR2 are SGHTA and FQGNSA. The J segment lost 3 bases and the V segment lost 5 bases, leaving 11 bases of the junction unmatched. The entire variable domain, with the rest obtained from reference TRBV7-2 and TRBJ2-3, is as follows: GAGVSQSPSNKVTEKGKDVELRCDPISGHTALYWYRQSLGQGLEFLIYFQGNSAPDKSGLPSDRFSAERTGGSVSTLTIQRTQQEDSAVYLCASSPLAGGVFTDTQYFGPGTRLTVL.

This clone was found once. This chain uses TRBV7-9 with TRBJ2-3, with a possible D match to TRBD2 (5 bases). The CDR3 consists of 17 residues. V was shortened by 5 bases and J by 2 bases, with 20 bases between the two germline ends. Germline CDR1 SEHNR, CDR2 FQNEAQ (reference sequence). The chain's CDR3 is CASSNPGGRDITDTQYF. CDR3 nucleotide sequence: TGTGCCAGCAGCAACCCCGGTGGGAGAGATATCACAGATACGCAGTATTTT.

J is TRBJ1-4 and V is TRBV5-1; 8 positions match TRBD1. The germline V gene encodes CDR1 SGHRS and CDR2 YFSETQ. V was pared by 4 bases and J by 5 bases, with 4 bases of the junction left unmatched. The CDR3 runs 14 residues. The CDR3 DNA reads TGCGCCAGCAGCGTACAGGGGGGAAATGAAAAACTGTTTTTT. This gives the protein CASSVQGGNEKLFF.

This clone occurred a few times. The chain combines TRBV18 with TRBJ1-4, with D unclear. This CDR3 region has 19 residues. Trimming left V 6 bases short and J 3 bases short, with 26 bases between. The V gene's germline CDR1 is KGHSH and CDR2 LQKENI. The CDR3 DNA sequence: TGTGCCAGCTCCCCCCCTCTTGAGGATCCGGGGTGGGCTAATGAAAAACTGTTTTTT. It is translated as CASSPPLEDPGWANEKLFF.

This sequence joins TRBV30 and TRBJ1-4, with 11 bases lining up with TRBD1. Germline V lookup: CDR1 GTSNPN, CDR2 SVGIG (reference sequence). The V and J ends lost 0 bases and 8 bases, in that order; junction bases with no gene match: 11. This CDR3 has 17 amino acids. CDR3 loop: CAWSVYRGTGGNEKLFF. The CDR3 DNA reads TGTGCCTGGAGTGTATATAGGGGGACAGGGGGTAACGAAAAACTGTTTTTT.

V is TRBV30 and J is TRBJ2-5; D perhaps matches TRBD2 (6 bases). V lost 4 bases to trimming and J lost 1 base, with 7 bases between them. The CDR3 covers 12 residues. Germline V gene data show CDR1 as GTSNPN and CDR2 as SVGIG (reference sequence). The CDR3 protein is CAWNGGQETQYF. CDR3 in DNA: TGTGCCTGGAACGGGGGCCAAGAGACCCAGTACTTC.

This chain joins TRBV7-9 and TRBJ2-7, with 8 positions matching TRBD2. CDR1 SEHNR and CDR2 FQNEAQ come from the germline V gene (reference sequence). The V segment lost 4 bases and the J segment 2 bases; nucleotides outside the gene matches: 4. This CDR3 spans 14 amino acids. Here the CDR3 DNA reads TGTGCCAGCAGCTCTAGCGGGCGGCCCTACGAGCAGTACTTC. Amino acids: CASSSSGRPYEQYF.

This chain connects TRBV10-3 to TRBJ2-7; maybe TRBD2 (6 bases). This CDR3 is 12 amino acids long. V lost 4 bases to trimming and J lost 7 bases, with 11 bases between them. Germline CDR1 ENHRY, CDR2 SYGVKD. The CDR3 DNA reads as TGTGCCATCAGTGGTGAGGGAGGAGAGCAGTACTTC. Amino acid sequence: CAISGEGGEQYF.